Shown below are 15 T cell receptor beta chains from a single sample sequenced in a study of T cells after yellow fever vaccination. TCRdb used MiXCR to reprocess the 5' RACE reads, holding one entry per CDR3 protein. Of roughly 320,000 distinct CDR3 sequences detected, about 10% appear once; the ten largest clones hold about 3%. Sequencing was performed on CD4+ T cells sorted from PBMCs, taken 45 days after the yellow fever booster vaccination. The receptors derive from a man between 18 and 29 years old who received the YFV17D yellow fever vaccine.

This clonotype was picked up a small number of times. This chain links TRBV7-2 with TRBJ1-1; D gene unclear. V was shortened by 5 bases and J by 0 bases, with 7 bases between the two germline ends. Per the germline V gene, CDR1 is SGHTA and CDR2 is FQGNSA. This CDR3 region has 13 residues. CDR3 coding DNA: TGTGCCAGCAGCATCTCCATGAACACTGAAGCTTTCTTT. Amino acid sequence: CASSISMNTEAFF.

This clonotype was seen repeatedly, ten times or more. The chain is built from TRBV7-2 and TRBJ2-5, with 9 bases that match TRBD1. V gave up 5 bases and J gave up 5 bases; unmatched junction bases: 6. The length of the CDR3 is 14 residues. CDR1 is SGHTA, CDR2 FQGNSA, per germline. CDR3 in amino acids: CASSRDRVGETQYF. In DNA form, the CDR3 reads TGTGCCAGCAGCCGGGACAGGGTAGGGGAGACCCAGTACTTC.

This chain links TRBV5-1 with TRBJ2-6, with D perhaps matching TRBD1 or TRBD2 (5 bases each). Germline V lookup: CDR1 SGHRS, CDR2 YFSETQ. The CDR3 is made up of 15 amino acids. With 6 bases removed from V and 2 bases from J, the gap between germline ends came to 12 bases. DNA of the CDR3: TGCGCCAGCACAACAGGAGGCGCTGGGGCCAACGTCCTGACTTTC. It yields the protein CASTTGGAGANVLTF.

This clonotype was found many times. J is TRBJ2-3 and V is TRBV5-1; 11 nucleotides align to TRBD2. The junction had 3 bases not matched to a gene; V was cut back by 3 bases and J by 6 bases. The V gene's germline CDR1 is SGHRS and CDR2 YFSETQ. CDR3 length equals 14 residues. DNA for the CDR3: TGCGCCAGCAGCTCTACTAGCGGGGGCGATACGCAGTATTTT. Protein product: CASSSTSGGDTQYF.

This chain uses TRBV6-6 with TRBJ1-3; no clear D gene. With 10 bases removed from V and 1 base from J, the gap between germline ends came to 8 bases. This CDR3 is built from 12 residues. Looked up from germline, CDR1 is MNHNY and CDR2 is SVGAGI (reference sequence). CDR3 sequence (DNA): TGTGCCACCTTAAGTTCTGGAAACACCATATATTTT. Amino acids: CATLSSGNTIYF.

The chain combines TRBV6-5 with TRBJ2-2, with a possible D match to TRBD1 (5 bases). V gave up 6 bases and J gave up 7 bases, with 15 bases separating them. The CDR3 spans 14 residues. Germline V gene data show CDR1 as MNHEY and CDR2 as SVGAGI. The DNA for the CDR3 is TGTGCCAGCAGGGGAAGGGGATCGGTCGGGGAGCTGTTTTTT. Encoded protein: CASRGRGSVGELFF.

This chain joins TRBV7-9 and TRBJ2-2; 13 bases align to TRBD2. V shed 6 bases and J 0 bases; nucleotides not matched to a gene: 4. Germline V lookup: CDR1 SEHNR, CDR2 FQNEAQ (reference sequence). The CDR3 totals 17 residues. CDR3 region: CASRGTSGTANTGELFF. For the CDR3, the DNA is TGTGCCAGCAGAGGGACTAGCGGGACCGCGAACACCGGGGAGCTGTTTTTT. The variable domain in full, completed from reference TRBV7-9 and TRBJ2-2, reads DTGVSQNPRHKITKRGQNVTFRCDPISEHNRLYWYRQTLGQGPEFLTYFQNEAQLEKSRLLSDRFSAERPKGSFSTLEIQRTEQGDSAMYLCASRGTSGTANTGELFFGEGSRLTVL.

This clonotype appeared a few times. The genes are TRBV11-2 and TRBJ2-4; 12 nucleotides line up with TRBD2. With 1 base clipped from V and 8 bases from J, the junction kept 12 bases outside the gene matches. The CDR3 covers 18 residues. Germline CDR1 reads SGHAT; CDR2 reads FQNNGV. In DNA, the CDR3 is TGTGCCAGCAGCTTAGGGGTCCTAGCGGGGGGGCGAGGGGACATTCAGTACTTC. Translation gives CASSLGVLAGGRGDIQYF.

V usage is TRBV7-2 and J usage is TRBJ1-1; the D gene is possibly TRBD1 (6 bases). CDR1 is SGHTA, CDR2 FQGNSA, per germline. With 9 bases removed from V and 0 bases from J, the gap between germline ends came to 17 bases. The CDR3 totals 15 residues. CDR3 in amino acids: CASHRSGHVNTEAFF. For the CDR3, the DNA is TGTGCCAGTCACCGGTCGGGACACGTGAACACTGAAGCTTTCTTT.

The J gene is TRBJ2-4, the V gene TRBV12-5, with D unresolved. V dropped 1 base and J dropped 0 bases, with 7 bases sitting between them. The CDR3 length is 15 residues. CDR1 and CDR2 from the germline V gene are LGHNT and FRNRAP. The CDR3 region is CASGLGTLAKNIQYF. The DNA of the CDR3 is TGTGCTAGTGGTTTGGGGACGTTAGCCAAAAACATTCAGTACTTC.

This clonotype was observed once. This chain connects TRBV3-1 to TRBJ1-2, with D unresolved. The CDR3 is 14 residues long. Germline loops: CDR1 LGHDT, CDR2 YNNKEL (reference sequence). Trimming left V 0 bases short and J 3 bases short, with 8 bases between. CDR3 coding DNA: TGTGCCAGCAGCCAAGATGACACAGACTATGGCTACACCTTC. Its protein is CASSQDDTDYGYTF.

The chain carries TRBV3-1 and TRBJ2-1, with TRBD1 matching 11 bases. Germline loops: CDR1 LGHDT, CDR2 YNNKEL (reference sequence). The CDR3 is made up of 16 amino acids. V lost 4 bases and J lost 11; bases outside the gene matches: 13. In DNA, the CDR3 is TGTGCCAGCAGCCTTACCGGACAGGGGGCTTGGAATCAGCAGTTCTTC. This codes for CASSLTGQGAWNQQFF.

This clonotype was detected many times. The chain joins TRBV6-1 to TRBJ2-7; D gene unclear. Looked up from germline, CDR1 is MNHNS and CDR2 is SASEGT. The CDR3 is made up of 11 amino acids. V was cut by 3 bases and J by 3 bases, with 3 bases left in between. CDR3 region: CASSEGYEQYV. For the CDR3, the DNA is TGTGCCAGCAGTGAGGGCTACGAGCAGTACGTC.

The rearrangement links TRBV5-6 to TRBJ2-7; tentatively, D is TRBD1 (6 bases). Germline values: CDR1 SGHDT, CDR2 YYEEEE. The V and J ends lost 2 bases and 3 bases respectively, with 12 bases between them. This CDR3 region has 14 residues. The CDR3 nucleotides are TGTGCCAGCAGCTTCGAGACAGGACGCTACGAGCAGTACGTC. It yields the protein CASSFETGRYEQYV.

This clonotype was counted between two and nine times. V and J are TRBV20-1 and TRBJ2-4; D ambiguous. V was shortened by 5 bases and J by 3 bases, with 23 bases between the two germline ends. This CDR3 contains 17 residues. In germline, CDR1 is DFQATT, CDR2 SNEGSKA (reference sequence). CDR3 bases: TGCAGTGCTTACAGACACACACTCACACCCTTCAAAAACATTCAGTACTTC. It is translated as CSAYRHTLTPFKNIQYF.